The subject of this entry is one T cell receptor beta chain. Its cognate antigen is unknown. Germline assignment: CDR1 MGHDK and CDR2 SYGVNS. The CDR3 runs 13 residues. Deletions cut 3 bases from V and 8 bases from J, with 13 bases between. The data were produced by immunoSEQ multiplex PCR, yet TCRdb's version contains in-frame clones alone and is incomplete. The data show some 84,000 clones, 81% seen once. These data originate in a study of PD-1 blockade in mismatch repair-deficient tumors. In the study overall: Patients had 11 to 13 mismatch repair-deficient cancer types and were previously treated and progressing.

Overall study findings and caveats: Tumor-resident clones, often undetectable pretreatment in blood, expanded then contracted after pembrolizumab.

The sample here was peripheral blood, taken 12 weeks after starting pembrolizumab. The chain carries TRBV25-1 and TRBJ1-1, with a possible D match to TRBD1 (5 bases). The receptor was isolated from an adult with mismatch repair-deficient cancer. CDR3 nucleotides: TGTGCCAGCAGTGACAGGGAGGGATCCGAAGCTTTCTTT. Amino acids: CASSDREGSEAFF.